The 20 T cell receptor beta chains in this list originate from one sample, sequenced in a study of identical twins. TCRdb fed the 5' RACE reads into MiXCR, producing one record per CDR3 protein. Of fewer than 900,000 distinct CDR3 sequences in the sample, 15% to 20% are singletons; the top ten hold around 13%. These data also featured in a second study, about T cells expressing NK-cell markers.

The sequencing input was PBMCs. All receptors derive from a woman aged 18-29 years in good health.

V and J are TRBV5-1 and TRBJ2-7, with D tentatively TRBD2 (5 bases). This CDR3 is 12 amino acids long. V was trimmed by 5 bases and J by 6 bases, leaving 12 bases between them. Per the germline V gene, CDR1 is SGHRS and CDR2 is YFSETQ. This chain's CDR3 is CASRDSTGEQYF. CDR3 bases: TGCGCCAGCAGGGACTCCACGGGCGAGCAGTACTTC.

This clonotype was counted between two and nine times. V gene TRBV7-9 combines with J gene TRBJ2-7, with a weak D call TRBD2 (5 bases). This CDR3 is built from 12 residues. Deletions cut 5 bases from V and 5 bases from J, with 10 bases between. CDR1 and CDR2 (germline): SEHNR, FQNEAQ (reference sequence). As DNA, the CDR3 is TGTGCCAGCAGCCCGGGATTTAACGAGCAGTACTTC. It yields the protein CASSPGFNEQYF.

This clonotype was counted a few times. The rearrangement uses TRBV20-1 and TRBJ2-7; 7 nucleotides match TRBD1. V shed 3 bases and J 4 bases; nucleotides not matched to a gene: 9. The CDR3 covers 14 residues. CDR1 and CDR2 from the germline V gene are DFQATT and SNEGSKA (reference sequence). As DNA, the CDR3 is TGCAGTGCTAGGGGGACAGCGTTTTCTTACGAGCAGTACTTC. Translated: CSARGTAFSYEQYF.

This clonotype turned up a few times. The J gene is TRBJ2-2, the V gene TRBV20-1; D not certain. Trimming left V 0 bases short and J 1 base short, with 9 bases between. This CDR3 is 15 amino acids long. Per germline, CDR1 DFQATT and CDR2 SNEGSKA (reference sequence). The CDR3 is CSARDGSVNTGELFF. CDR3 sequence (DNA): TGCAGTGCTAGAGATGGTTCGGTGAACACCGGGGAGCTGTTTTTT.

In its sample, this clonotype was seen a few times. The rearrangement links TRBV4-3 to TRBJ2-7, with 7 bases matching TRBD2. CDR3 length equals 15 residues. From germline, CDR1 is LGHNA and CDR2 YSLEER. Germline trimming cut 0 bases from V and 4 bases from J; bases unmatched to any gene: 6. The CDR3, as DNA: TGCGCCAGCAGCCAAGACGCAGCGGGACCATACGAGCAGTACTTC. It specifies CASSQDAAGPYEQYF.

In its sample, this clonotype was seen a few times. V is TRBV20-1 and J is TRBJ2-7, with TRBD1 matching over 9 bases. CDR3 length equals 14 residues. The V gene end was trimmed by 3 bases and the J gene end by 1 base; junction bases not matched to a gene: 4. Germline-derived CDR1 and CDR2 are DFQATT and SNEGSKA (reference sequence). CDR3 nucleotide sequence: TGCAGTGCTAGTCCAGGACAGGGGTCCTACGAGCAGTACTTC. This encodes CSASPGQGSYEQYF.

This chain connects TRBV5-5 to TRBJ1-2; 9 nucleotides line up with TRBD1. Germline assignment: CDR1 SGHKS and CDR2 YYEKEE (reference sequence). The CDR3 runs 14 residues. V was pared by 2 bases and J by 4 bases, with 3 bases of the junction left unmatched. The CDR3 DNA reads TGTGCCAGCAGCTTATCACAGGGGGCCTATGGCTACACCTTC. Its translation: CASSLSQGAYGYTF.

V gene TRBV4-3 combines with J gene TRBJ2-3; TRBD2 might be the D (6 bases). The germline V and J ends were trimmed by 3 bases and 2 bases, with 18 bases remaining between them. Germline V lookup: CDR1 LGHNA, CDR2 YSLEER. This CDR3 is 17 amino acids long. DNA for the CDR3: TGCGCCAGCAGCCATGCGGGACTGGGGTATCACACAGATACGCAGTATTTT. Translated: CASSHAGLGYHTDTQYF.

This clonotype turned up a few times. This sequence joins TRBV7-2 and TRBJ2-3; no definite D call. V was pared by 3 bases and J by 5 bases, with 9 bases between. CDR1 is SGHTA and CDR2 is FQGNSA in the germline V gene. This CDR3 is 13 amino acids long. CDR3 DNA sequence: TGTGCCAGCAGCTTCCCAGCTGGAGATACGCAGTATTTT. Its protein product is CASSFPAGDTQYF.

The CDR3 loop is CSVVLAGETQYF. For the CDR3, the DNA is TGCAGCGTTGTTTTAGCGGGGGAGACCCAGTACTTC. The V and J genes are TRBV29-1 and TRBJ2-5; 8 bases are a match to TRBD2. The CDR3 runs 12 residues. CDR1 and CDR2 (germline): SQVTM, ANQGSEA. V gave up 4 bases and J gave up 5 bases; unmatched junction bases: 3.

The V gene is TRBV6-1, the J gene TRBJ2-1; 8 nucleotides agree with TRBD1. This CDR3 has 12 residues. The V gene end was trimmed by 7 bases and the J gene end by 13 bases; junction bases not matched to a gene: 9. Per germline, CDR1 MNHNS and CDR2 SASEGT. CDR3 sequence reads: CASTRSGTGQFF. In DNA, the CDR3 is TGTGCCAGCACTCGTTCCGGGACAGGTCAGTTCTTC.

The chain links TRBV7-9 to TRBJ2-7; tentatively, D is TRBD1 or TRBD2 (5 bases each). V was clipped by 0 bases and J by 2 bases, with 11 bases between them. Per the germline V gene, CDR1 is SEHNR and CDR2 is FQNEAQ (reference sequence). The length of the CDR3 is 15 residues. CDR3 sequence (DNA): TGTGCCAGCAGCTTAGCCGGGACGGTGGCCTACGAGCAGTACTTC. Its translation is CASSLAGTVAYEQYF. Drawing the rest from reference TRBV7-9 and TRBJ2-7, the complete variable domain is DTGVSQNPRHKITKRGQNVTFRCDPISEHNRLYWYRQTLGQGPEFLTYFQNEAQLEKSRLLSDRFSAERPKGSFSTLEIQRTEQGDSAMYLCASSLAGTVAYEQYFGPGTRLTVT.

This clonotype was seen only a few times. This chain's CDR3 is CASSQAGEFSGANVLTF. Here the CDR3 DNA reads TGTGCCAGCAGTCAAGCGGGAGAGTTCTCTGGGGCCAACGTCCTGACTTTC. The chain recombines TRBV12-3 or TRBV12-4 with TRBJ2-6, with 8 bases fitting TRBD2. This CDR3 comprises 17 residues. The V and J ends lost 5 bases and 0 bases, in that order; junction bases with no gene match: 6.

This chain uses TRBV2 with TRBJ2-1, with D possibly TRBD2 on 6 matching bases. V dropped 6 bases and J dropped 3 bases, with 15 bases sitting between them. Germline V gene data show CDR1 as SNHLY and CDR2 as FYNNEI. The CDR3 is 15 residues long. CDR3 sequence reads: CASRAAGFLYNEQFF. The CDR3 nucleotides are TGTGCCAGCAGGGCTGCGGGATTCCTCTACAATGAGCAGTTCTTC.

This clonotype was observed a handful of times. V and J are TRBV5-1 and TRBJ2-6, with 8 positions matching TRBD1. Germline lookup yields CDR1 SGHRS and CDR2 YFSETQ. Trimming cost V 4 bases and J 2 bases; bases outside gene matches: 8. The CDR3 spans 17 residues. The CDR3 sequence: CASSRPGGLTGANVLTF. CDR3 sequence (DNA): TGCGCCAGCAGCCGACCAGGGGGCCTCACTGGGGCCAACGTCCTGACTTTC. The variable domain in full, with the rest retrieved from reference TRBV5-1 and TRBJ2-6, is KAGVTQTPRYLIKTRGQQVTLSCSPISGHRSVSWYQQTPGQGLQFLFEYFSETQRNKGNFPGRFSGRQFSNSRSEMNVSTLELGDSALYLCASSRPGGLTGANVLTFGAGSRLTVL.

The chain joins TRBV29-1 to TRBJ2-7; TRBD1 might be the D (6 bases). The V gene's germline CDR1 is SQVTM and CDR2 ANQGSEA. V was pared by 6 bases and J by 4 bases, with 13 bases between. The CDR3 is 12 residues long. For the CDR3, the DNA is TGCAGCGTCCTAGGACAGTTTTACGAGCAGTACTTC. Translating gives CSVLGQFYEQYF.

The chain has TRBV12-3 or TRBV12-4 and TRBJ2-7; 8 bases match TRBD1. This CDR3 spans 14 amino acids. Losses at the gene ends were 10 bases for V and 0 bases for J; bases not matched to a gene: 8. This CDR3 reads CAISDRGFSYEQYF. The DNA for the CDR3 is TGTGCCATCAGCGACAGGGGATTCTCCTACGAGCAGTACTTC.

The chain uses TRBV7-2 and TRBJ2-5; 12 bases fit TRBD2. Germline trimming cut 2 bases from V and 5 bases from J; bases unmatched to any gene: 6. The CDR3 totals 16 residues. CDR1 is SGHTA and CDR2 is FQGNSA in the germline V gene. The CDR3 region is CASSLSSGGEYETQYF. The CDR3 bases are TGTGCCAGCAGCTTATCTAGCGGGGGGGAGTACGAGACCCAGTACTTC. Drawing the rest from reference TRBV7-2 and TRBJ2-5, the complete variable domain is GAGVSQSPSNKVTEKGKDVELRCDPISGHTALYWYRQSLGQGLEFLIYFQGNSAPDKSGLPSDRFSAERTGGSVSTLTIQRTQQEDSAVYLCASSLSSGGEYETQYFGPGTRLLVL.

For the CDR3, the DNA is TGTGCCAGCAGCAAAAAGGGACAGGGGGTTAACACCGGGGAGCTGTTTTTT. Translated, it gives CASSKKGQGVNTGELFF. The V call is TRBV21-1, the J call TRBJ2-2; the table calls TRBD1, which could not be checked here. TRBV21-1 is noted as a pseudogene. The CDR3 contains 17 residues.

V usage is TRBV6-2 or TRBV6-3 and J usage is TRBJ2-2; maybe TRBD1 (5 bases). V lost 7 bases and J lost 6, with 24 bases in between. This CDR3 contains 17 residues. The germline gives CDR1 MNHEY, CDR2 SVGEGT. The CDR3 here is CASTPTLGKGKAGELFF. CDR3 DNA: TGTGCCAGCACCCCGACCCTGGGAAAGGGGAAGGCCGGGGAGCTGTTTTTT.